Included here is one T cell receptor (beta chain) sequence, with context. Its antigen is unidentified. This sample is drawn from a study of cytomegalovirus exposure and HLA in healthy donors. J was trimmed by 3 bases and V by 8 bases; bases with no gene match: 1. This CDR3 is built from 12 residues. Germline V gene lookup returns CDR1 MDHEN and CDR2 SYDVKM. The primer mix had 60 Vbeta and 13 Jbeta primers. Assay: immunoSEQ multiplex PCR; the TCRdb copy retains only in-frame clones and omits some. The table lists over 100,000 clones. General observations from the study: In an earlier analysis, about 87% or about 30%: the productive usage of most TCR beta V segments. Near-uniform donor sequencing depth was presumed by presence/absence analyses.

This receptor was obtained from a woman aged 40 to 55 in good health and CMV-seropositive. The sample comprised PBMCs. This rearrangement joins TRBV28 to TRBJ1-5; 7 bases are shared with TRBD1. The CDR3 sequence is CASGQVNQPQHF. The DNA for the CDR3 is TGTGCCAGCGGACAGGTCAATCAGCCCCAGCATTTT.